These 17 T cell receptor beta chains share one sample of origin, sequenced in a study of blood T cell repertoires in COVID-19. Assay used: immunoSEQ multiplex PCR; TCRdb lists only in-frame clones, some missing. Of roughly 320,000 clones in the sample, roughly 85% were seen once. The sequenced material came from peripheral blood. The receptors were sampled from a human donor in a cohort sampled during active COVID-19.

The rearrangement links TRBV18 to TRBJ2-4; the D gene is possibly TRBD2 (5 bases). This CDR3 has 16 residues. In germline, CDR1 is KGHSH, CDR2 LQKENI. V dropped 0 bases and J dropped 6 bases, with 15 bases sitting between them. CDR3 amino acids: CASSPPGGIRGNIQYF. In nucleotides, the CDR3 is TGTGCCAGCTCACCACCAGGAGGTATCCGTGGAAACATTCAGTACTTC.

The V gene is TRBV4-1, the J gene TRBJ2-3; D is possibly TRBD2 (6 bases). Germline V gene data show CDR1 as MGHRA and CDR2 as YSYEKL. The CDR3 runs to 14 residues. Trimming shortened V by 6 bases and J by 1 base, and 11 bases separated the two germline ends. CDR3 sequence: CASRGTARTDTQYF. The CDR3 nucleotides are TGCGCCAGCAGAGGGACTGCCCGCACAGATACGCAGTATTTT.

Worth noting for this clone: With a far larger clone one base away, a read error is the likely cause. The J gene is TRBJ1-1, the V gene TRBV5-5; perhaps TRBD1 as D (6 bases). CDR1 and CDR2 from the germline V gene are SGHKS and YYEKEE (reference sequence). Trimming left V 1 base short and J 1 base short, with 8 bases between. The CDR3 consists of 14 residues. CDR3 nucleotide sequence: TGTGCCAGCAGCTTGCGGGGGGCGAACACTGAAGCTTTCTTT. It is translated as CASSLRGANTEAFF.

This clone was detected only once. The chain is built from TRBV19 and TRBJ1-1; the match to TRBD1 covers 7 bases. There are 12 residues in the CDR3. With 8 bases clipped from V and 4 bases from J, the junction kept 4 bases outside the gene matches. Germline-derived CDR1 and CDR2 are LNHDA and SQIVND (reference sequence). CDR3 in amino acids: CASGDRLTEAFF. For the CDR3, the DNA is TGTGCCAGTGGGGACAGACTCACTGAAGCTTTCTTT.

The V gene is TRBV5-5, the J gene TRBJ2-1, with 12 bases fitting TRBD1. The CDR3 has 16 residues. Germline V gives CDR1 SGHKS, CDR2 YYEKEE (reference sequence). After removal of 4 bases from V and 14 bases from J, the junction contained 16 bases not matched to a gene. The CDR3 nucleotides are TGTGCCAGCAGCGTACGAGGACGGGACAGGGGGCTAAGTAAGTTCTTC. Translation: CASSVRGRDRGLSKFF.

This clone was seen a single time. CDR3 sequence (DNA): TGTGCCAGCAGACCAGGGTTGAACACTGAAGCTTTCTTT. Protein: CASRPGLNTEAFF. The rearrangement uses TRBV12-3 or TRBV12-4 and TRBJ1-1; a weak D match, TRBD1 (5 bases). Trimming cost V 6 bases and J 0 bases, with 8 bases left between them. The CDR3 has 13 residues.

This chain links TRBV5-6 with TRBJ2-1; 10 bases match TRBD2. Trimming at V came to 5 bases and at J to 8 bases, leaving 4 bases not matched to a gene. Germline assignment: CDR1 SGHDT and CDR2 YYEEEE. The CDR3 length is 13 residues. CDR3 bases: TGTGCCAGCAGGCTAGCGGGAGCGGATGAGCAGTTCTTC. Protein sequence: CASRLAGADEQFF.

Many counts were recorded for this clone. The rearrangement uses TRBV5-1 and TRBJ2-1; D not certain. The CDR3 has 14 amino acids. CDR1 and CDR2 (germline): SGHRS, YFSETQ. V was trimmed by 0 bases and J by 3 bases, leaving 7 bases between them. The CDR3 is CASSLGEVYNEQFF. The CDR3 DNA sequence: TGCGCCAGCAGCTTGGGAGAGGTCTACAATGAGCAGTTCTTC.

This clone was detected a few times. The CDR3 region has the DNA TGTGCCAGCAGTTCCCCGGGAGCGGGATCAGGCTACACCTTC. Protein product: CASSSPGAGSGYTF. The chain recombines TRBV6-5 with TRBJ1-2; no definite D call. V was trimmed by 4 bases and J by 8 bases, leaving 17 bases between them. Germline values: CDR1 MNHEY, CDR2 SVGAGI. This CDR3 is 14 amino acids long.

This chain joins TRBV6-6 and TRBJ1-1; 10 nucleotides align to TRBD1. J lost 5 bases, V lost 6 bases, and 12 bases had no gene match. Germline assignment: CDR1 MNHNY and CDR2 SVGAGI (reference sequence). The CDR3 runs 16 residues. The CDR3 nucleotides are TGTGCCAGCAGCCACTCTGGGACAGGGGCGAGAACTGAAGCTTTCTTT. This encodes CASSHSGTGARTEAFF.

V is TRBV21-1 and J is TRBJ2-7; TRBD2, as called in the table, went unchecked against the DNA. TRBV21-1 is a pseudogene. This CDR3 region has 13 residues. CDR3 bases: TGTGCCAGCAGCAAAGGGGGGGCCTACGAGCAGTACTTC. Translated, it gives CASSKGGAYEQYF.

The chain's CDR3 is CASSLTRSGGSETQYF. The CDR3, as DNA: TGTGCCAGCAGCTTAACGCGTAGCGGGGGGTCTGAGACCCAGTACTTC. The chain is built from TRBV7-3 and TRBJ2-5; 10 bases match TRBD2. The CDR3 sequence is 16 residues long. The germline V gene encodes CDR1 SGHTA and CDR2 FQGTGA. The trim removed 0 bases at V and 5 bases at J, leaving 6 bases unmatched.

The chain employs TRBV28 and TRBJ1-4; D not resolved. Trimming took off 4 bases at V and 0 bases at J, with 12 bases between the two ends. This CDR3 has 16 residues. Germline V gene lookup returns CDR1 MDHEN and CDR2 SYDVKM. DNA for the CDR3: TGTGCCAGCAGTTCTCCCCTAGAGTCAACTAATGAAAAACTGTTTTTT. As protein: CASSSPLESTNEKLFF.

This clone appeared a single time. The V call is TRBV19, the J call TRBJ1-4, with D uncertain. Germline assignment: CDR1 LNHDA and CDR2 SQIVND (reference sequence). V lost 5 bases and J lost 5, with 15 bases in between. The CDR3 runs 15 residues. CDR3 bases: TGTGCCAGTAGTCTACCGGGATCCGAGAATGAAAAACTGTTTTTT. Translation: CASSLPGSENEKLFF.

This chain connects TRBV25-1 to TRBJ2-4; maybe TRBD2 (6 bases). Per germline, CDR1 MGHDK and CDR2 SYGVNS. The V end lost 2 bases, the J end lost 0 bases, and 8 bases lay between the germline ends. The length of the CDR3 is 15 residues. CDR3 nucleotides: TGTGCCAGCAGTGAAGAGGGACTAGCCAAAAACATTCAGTACTTC. The encoded protein is CASSEEGLAKNIQYF. Based on the CDR3 plus reference TRBV25-1 and TRBJ2-4, the full variable domain is EADIYQTPRYLVIGTGKKITLECSQTMGHDKMYWYQQDPGMELHLIHYSYGVNSTEKGDLSSESTVSRIRTEHFPLTLESARPSHTSQYLCASSEEGLAKNIQYFGAGTRLSVL.

The chain recombines TRBV2 with TRBJ2-7; no clear D gene. This CDR3 has 14 amino acids. Germline-derived CDR1 and CDR2 are SNHLY and FYNNEI. V shed 5 bases and J shed 6 bases, with 17 bases lying between them. CDR3 residues: CASSFGFDMAEQYF. The CDR3 region has the DNA TGTGCCAGCAGTTTCGGATTTGACATGGCCGAGCAGTACTTC. The full variable domain, with the rest looked up from reference TRBV2 and TRBJ2-7, is EPEVTQTPSHQVTQMGQEVILRCVPISNHLYFYWYRQILGQKVEFLVSFYNNEISEKSEIFDDQFSVERPDGSNFTLKIRSTKLEDSAMYFCASSFGFDMAEQYFGPGTRLTVT.

The V call is TRBV5-8, the J call TRBJ1-6; maybe TRBD1 (5 bases). V was pared by 1 base and J by 9 bases, with 14 bases between. This CDR3 is built from 15 residues. Germline V gene data show CDR1 as SGHTS and CDR2 as YDEGEE. CDR3 sequence (DNA): TGTGCCAGCAGCTTGCGTGCGGGGGGAGGTTCACCCCTCCACTTT. It codes for CASSLRAGGGSPLHF.